What follows are 5 T cell receptor beta chains derived from one specimen sequenced in a study of T-cell reconstitution after alpha-beta-depleted transplantation in children. Unique molecular identifiers were incorporated into the prepared TCRbeta library. MiXCR, applied by TCRdb to the PCR reads, yields one record per CDR3 protein. The sample lists some 490,000 distinct CDR3 sequences, roughly an eighth occurring once. This sample comprised PBMCs from the stem cell graft donor, obtained from the stem cell graft. These receptors all stem from a human donor who donated a stem cell graft to a child with combined immunodeficiency.

In this sample, this clonotype turned up many times. The chain carries TRBV29-1 and TRBJ2-7; 9 nucleotides agree with TRBD1. CDR1 is SQVTM, CDR2 ANQGSEA, per germline. The CDR3 is made up of 13 amino acids. With 6 bases clipped from V and 2 bases from J, the junction kept 5 bases outside the gene matches. CDR3 sequence: CSVQDRGPYEQYF. As DNA, the CDR3 is TGCAGCGTCCAGGACAGGGGCCCCTACGAGCAGTACTTC.

This clonotype came up many times. The rearrangement uses TRBV5-1 and TRBJ2-6; D ambiguous. Per germline, CDR1 SGHRS and CDR2 YFSETQ. The CDR3 extends over 14 amino acids. Between the trimmed V and J ends, which lost 5 bases and 2 bases, there was a span of 8 bases. The chain's CDR3 is CASRPSAGANVLTF. The DNA of the CDR3 is TGCGCCAGCAGACCCTCAGCTGGGGCCAACGTCCTGACTTTC.

This clonotype showed up just a few times. J is TRBJ2-2 and V is TRBV5-1; 9 nucleotides align to TRBD1. Germline trimming cut 0 bases from V and 3 bases from J; bases unmatched to any gene: 6. The CDR3 extends over 17 amino acids. Germline V gene data show CDR1 as SGHRS and CDR2 as YFSETQ. DNA for the CDR3: TGCGCCAGCAGCTTGGGGACAGGGGCTTCGTACACCGGGGAGCTGTTTTTT. Its protein is CASSLGTGASYTGELFF.

The rearrangement uses TRBV12-3 or TRBV12-4 and TRBJ1-1; perhaps TRBD1 as D (6 bases). This CDR3 region has 16 residues. V was cut by 3 bases and J by 0 bases, with 14 bases left in between. Here the CDR3 DNA reads TGTGCCAGCAGTTTCGCCCCCGGGACACTGAACACTGAAGCTTTCTTT. Translation: CASSFAPGTLNTEAFF.

This clonotype was detected many times. The chain joins TRBV6-5 to TRBJ1-2; no clear D gene. Germline-derived CDR1 and CDR2 are MNHEY and SVGAGI. This CDR3 comprises 13 residues. Trimming removed 8 bases at V and 3 bases at J, with 13 bases between. This CDR3 is CASGLRRHYGYTF. CDR3 coding DNA: TGTGCCAGCGGGCTGCGACGGCACTATGGCTACACCTTC.